Reported below is one TCR beta chain. The antigen is unknown. The assay was immunoSEQ multiplex PCR, and TCRdb's table has in-frame clones only and misses some. The data show tens of thousands of clones, approximately 88% seen once. The data derive from a study of cytomegalovirus exposure and HLA in healthy donors. Findings and limits, study-wide: That first-cohort TCR clusters tended to co-occur in the 100 to 150 validation repertoires was found in a later analysis.

Germline CDR1 reads SGDLS; CDR2 reads YYNGEE. The CDR3 is 12 residues long. Trimming shortened V by 6 bases and J by 2 bases, and 9 bases separated the two germline ends. Sample: PBMCs. This sequence originates from a woman aged 18-30 years in good health and CMV-seropositive. The chain carries TRBV9 and TRBJ2-7; no clear D. CDR3 nucleotide sequence: TGTGCCAGCATGCCAGACACCTACGAGCAGTACTTC. It is translated as CASMPDTYEQYF. Variable domain in full (rest from reference TRBV9 and TRBJ2-7): DSGVTQTPKHLITATGQRVTLRCSPRSGDLSVYWYQQSLDQGLQFLIQYYNGEERAKGNILERFSAQQFPDLHSELNLSSLELGDSALYFCASMPDTYEQYFGPGTRLTVT.